This paragraph reports one TCR beta chain. Antigen unknown. The sample is drawn from a study of cytomegalovirus exposure and HLA in healthy donors. Whole-study context: An analysis done earlier identified fewer than 140 million unique TCR beta sequences from about 180 million T cells. Drawn from HLA-typed donors, tens of millions of unique TCRs were held in an early data release.

CDR3 length: 14 residues. The V segment lost 4 bases and the J segment 5 bases; nucleotides outside the gene matches: 4. Looked up from germline, CDR1 is SGDLS and CDR2 is YYNGEE. The PCR was carried out with 60 Vbeta primers and 13 Jbeta primers. TCRdb's table, derived via immunoSEQ multiplex PCR, lists solely in-frame clones and lacks some. The repertoire has roughly 180,000 clones, roughly 80% of them found once; the top ten carry approximately 2.3%. Regarding the study as a whole: Analysis was carried out at a later point, and it linked a missense DCLRE1C variant to TCR beta V- and J-gene trimming. Prior analysis indicated that the majority of TCR beta V segments exhibited productivity approximately 87% or approximately 30% of the time.

The V call is TRBV9, the J call TRBJ2-7; TRBD1 agrees at 12 bases. This sequence originates from a female donor in good health and CMV-seronegative. Sequencing used PBMCs. The CDR3 loop reads CASSPGTGGNEQYF. In nucleotides, the CDR3 is TGTGCCAGCAGCCCCGGGACAGGGGGCAACGAGCAGTACTTC.